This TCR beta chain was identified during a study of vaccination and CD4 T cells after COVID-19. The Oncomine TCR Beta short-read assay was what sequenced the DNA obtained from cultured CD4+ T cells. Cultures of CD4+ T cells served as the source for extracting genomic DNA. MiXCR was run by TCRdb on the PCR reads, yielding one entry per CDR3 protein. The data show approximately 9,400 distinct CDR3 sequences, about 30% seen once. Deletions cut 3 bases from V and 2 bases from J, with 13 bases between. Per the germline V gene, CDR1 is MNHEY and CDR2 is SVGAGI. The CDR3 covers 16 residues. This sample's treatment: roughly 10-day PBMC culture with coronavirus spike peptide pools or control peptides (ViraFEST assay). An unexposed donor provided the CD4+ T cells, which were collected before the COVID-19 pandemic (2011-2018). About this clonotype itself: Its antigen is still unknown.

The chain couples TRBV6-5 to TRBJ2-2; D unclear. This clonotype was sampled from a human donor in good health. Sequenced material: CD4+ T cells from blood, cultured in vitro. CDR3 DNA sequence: TGTGCCAGCAGTTATGTGTCGTTTTCAAACACCGGGGAGCTGTTTTTT. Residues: CASSYVSFSNTGELFF.